This passage covers 16 T cell receptor beta chains from one sample sequenced in a study of blood T cell repertoires in COVID-19. Some clones are missing from TCRdb's copy, which holds only in-frame ones; the method was immunoSEQ multiplex PCR. The sample shows 60,000 to 75,000 clones, around nine tenths of them seen only once. Specimen: peripheral blood. All receptors come from an elderly woman with acute or convalescent COVID-19.

The genes are TRBV4-2 and TRBJ1-4, with D perhaps matching TRBD1 (6 bases). CDR1 is LGHNA and CDR2 is YNFKEQ in the germline V gene. This CDR3 is 15 amino acids long. V was trimmed by 1 base and J by 7 bases, leaving 13 bases between them. The DNA of the CDR3 is TGTGCCAGCAGCCAAGGGGACACCAGCGGTGAAAAACTGTTTTTT. It translates to CASSQGDTSGEKLFF.

This sequence joins TRBV24-1 and TRBJ1-1, with D possibly matching TRBD1 (5 bases). Germline V gene data show CDR1 as KGHDR and CDR2 as SFDVKD. The CDR3 is made up of 15 amino acids. V was shortened by 4 bases and J by 5 bases, with 16 bases between the two germline ends. DNA of the CDR3: TGTGCCACCAGTGACGCGAAAGGGGTGGGGACTGAAGCTTTCTTT. Translated: CATSDAKGVGTEAFF.

This clone was seen a single time. The rearrangement joins TRBV6-1 to TRBJ2-3; D is perhaps TRBD2 (5 bases). The length of the CDR3 is 18 residues. V lost 0 bases and J 4 bases, leaving 20 bases between the germline ends. Germline assignment: CDR1 MNHNS and CDR2 SASEGT. DNA of the CDR3: TGTGCCAGCAGTGAAGCTTACAAGGGTACGGCTAGCCCAGATACGCAGTATTTT. Translated: CASSEAYKGTASPDTQYF.

The gene calls are TRBV6-4 and TRBJ2-4; TRBD2 is a possible D gene (5 bases). Between the trimmed V and J ends, which lost 9 bases and 6 bases, there was a span of 15 bases. Germline-derived CDR1 and CDR2 are MRHNA and SNTAGT. The CDR3 runs to 13 residues. The CDR3 DNA follows: TGTGCCAGTGCTGAGGGCCGAGGAAACATTCAGTACTTC. Protein product: CASAEGRGNIQYF.

In this sample, this clone turned up once. The CDR3 DNA reads TGTGCCAGCAGCTTCGGAGGGACTAGTATAGGCGGGGAGCTGTTTTTT. It yields the protein CASSFGGTSIGGELFF. The V gene is TRBV7-2, the J gene TRBJ2-2, with TRBD2 identical over 8 bases. The CDR3 runs to 16 residues. Germline-derived CDR1 and CDR2 are SGHTA and FQGNSA. V shed 3 bases, J shed 7 bases, and the junction held 10 bases outside the gene matches.

This clone turned up a few times. The V call is TRBV4-2, the J call TRBJ1-1; D possibly corresponds to TRBD1 (6 bases). V lost 4 bases to trimming and J lost 3 bases, with 15 bases between them. The CDR3 contains 15 residues. CDR1 and CDR2 (germline): LGHNA, YNFKEQ. CDR3 DNA sequence: TGTGCCAGCAGCCTCCCGGGACAAATGGACACTGAAGCTTTCTTT. Amino acids: CASSLPGQMDTEAFF.

In regard to this clone: The junction and the germline gene differ at one end; a read error may be behind it. This chain joins TRBV30 and TRBJ2-5, with a tentative D call TRBD1 (6 bases). This CDR3 is built from 9 residues. CDR1 is GTSNPN and CDR2 is SVGIG in the germline V gene (reference sequence). Written as DNA, the CDR3 is TGTGCCTGGAGTTATAGGACAGACTTC. Its translation is CAWSYRTDF.

J is TRBJ1-4 and V is TRBV7-6, with D perhaps matching TRBD1 (5 bases). The CDR3 is 16 amino acids. The germline V gene encodes CDR1 SGHVS and CDR2 FNYEAQ. The V and J ends lost 1 base and 2 bases respectively, with 11 bases between them. CDR3 region: CASSLGSGGTNEKLFF. For the CDR3, the DNA is TGTGCCAGCAGCTTAGGGTCGGGGGGGACTAATGAAAAACTGTTTTTT.

The chain joins TRBV9 to TRBJ2-1; D perhaps matches TRBD1 (6 bases). The germline V and J ends were trimmed by 4 bases and 4 bases, with 9 bases remaining between them. Germline V CDR1 and CDR2: SGDLS, YYNGEE. The CDR3 is made up of 13 amino acids. CDR3 in DNA: TGTGCCAGCAGCCTTACAGGGTACAATGAGCAGTTCTTC. This encodes CASSLTGYNEQFF.

V and J are TRBV18 and TRBJ2-5; 8 positions agree with TRBD1. Per the germline V gene, CDR1 is KGHSH and CDR2 is LQKENI. Trimming cost V 3 bases and J 3 bases; bases outside gene matches: 3. The CDR3 length is 14 residues. CDR3 protein: CASSPLTGEETQYF. The CDR3 nucleotides read TGTGCCAGCTCACCCCTGACAGGGGAAGAGACCCAGTACTTC.

This clone was picked up one time. V usage is TRBV6-2 or TRBV6-3 and J usage is TRBJ1-2; a weak D match, TRBD1 (6 bases). This CDR3 spans 14 amino acids. V dropped 5 bases and J dropped 6 bases, with 16 bases sitting between them. Looked up from germline, CDR1 is MNHEY and CDR2 is SVGEGT. CDR3 sequence: CASSKRTEINGYTF. The CDR3 DNA reads as TGTGCCAGCAGTAAACGGACAGAGATAAATGGCTACACCTTC.

This clone has only one observation. The J gene is TRBJ2-5, the V gene TRBV29-1, with D maybe TRBD1 (5 bases). The CDR3 consists of 12 residues. V shed 4 bases and J shed 5 bases, with 11 bases lying between them. Germline V gene data show CDR1 as SQVTM and CDR2 as ANQGSEA. DNA for the CDR3: TGCAGCGTTGGTGGGGCGATGGAGACCCAGTACTTC. It yields the protein CSVGGAMETQYF.

The V gene is TRBV3-1 (or the pseudogene TRBV3-2), the J gene TRBJ2-2; 7 positions match TRBD2. Trimming removed 6 bases from V and 6 bases from J; junction bases left unmatched: 7. The CDR3 is 14 amino acids. The germline CDR1 and CDR2 sequences are LGHDT and YNNKEL (reference sequence). The CDR3 region is CASRKREGAGELFF. Here the CDR3 DNA reads TGTGCCAGCAGAAAGCGGGAAGGTGCCGGGGAGCTGTTTTTT.

The chain uses TRBV7-2 and TRBJ1-2; tentative D call: TRBD1 (5 bases). With 1 base removed from V and 0 bases from J, the gap between germline ends came to 9 bases. The CDR3 runs 15 residues. Germline-derived CDR1 and CDR2 are SGHTA and FQGNSA. The CDR3 region is CASSLGQTTNYGYTF. The DNA for the CDR3 is TGTGCCAGCAGCTTAGGACAGACCACTAACTATGGCTACACCTTC.

This chain links TRBV29-1 with TRBJ2-5; 7 bases align to TRBD2. This CDR3 is 13 amino acids long. The V segment lost 4 bases and the J segment 5 bases; nucleotides outside the gene matches: 7. Germline values: CDR1 SQVTM, CDR2 ANQGSEA. CDR3 region: CSVAGTIRETQYF. CDR3 sequence (DNA): TGCAGCGTTGCAGGGACTATCAGGGAGACCCAGTACTTC.

This chain connects TRBV11-2 to TRBJ2-1; TRBD2 might be the D (6 bases). Between the trimmed V and J ends, which lost 1 base and 8 bases, there was a span of 9 bases. Looked up from germline, CDR1 is SGHAT and CDR2 is FQNNGV. CDR3 size: 13 residues. This CDR3 reads CASSLAGAHEQFF. Here the CDR3 DNA reads TGTGCCAGCAGCTTAGCGGGAGCGCATGAGCAGTTCTTC.